The following is a TCR beta chain sequence with its context. Its antigen is currently unknown. The CDR3 sequence is 16 residues long. The ends were cut back, 1 base at V and 4 bases at J, with 16 bases in the middle. Germline-derived CDR1 and CDR2 are LGHNA and YSLEER. The sample originates from a study of T cell responses to AZD1222 COVID-19 vaccine. Study-level points and caveats: Every sample of the repertoires postdated the peak T cell response.

Only in-frame clones appear in the TCRdb table, and some are missing; sequencing was by immunoSEQ multiplex PCR. This table has under 150,000 clones, under 90% appearing once. The sequence came from an adult who received the AZD1222 COVID-19 vaccine. Material: peripheral blood, obtained 28 days after the second AZD1222 dose. V and J are TRBV4-3 and TRBJ1-2; D is uncertain. The CDR3 DNA follows: TGCGCCAGCAGCCAAGTAGGAGGAATTGTGAGCTATGGCTACACCTTC. Translated: CASSQVGGIVSYGYTF.